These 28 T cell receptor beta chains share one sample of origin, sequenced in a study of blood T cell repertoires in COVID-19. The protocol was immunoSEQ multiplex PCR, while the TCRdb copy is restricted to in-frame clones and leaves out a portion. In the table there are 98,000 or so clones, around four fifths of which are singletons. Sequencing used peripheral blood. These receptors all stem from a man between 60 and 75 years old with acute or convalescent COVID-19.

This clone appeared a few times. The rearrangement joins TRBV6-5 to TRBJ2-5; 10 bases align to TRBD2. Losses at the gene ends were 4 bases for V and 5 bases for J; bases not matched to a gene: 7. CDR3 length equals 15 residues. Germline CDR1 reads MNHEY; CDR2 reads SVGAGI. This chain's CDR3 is CASSFSGGPLETQYF. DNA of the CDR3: TGTGCCAGCAGTTTTAGCGGGGGGCCTCTGGAGACCCAGTACTTC.

DNA of the CDR3: TGTGCCAGCAGCTTCAACAGGGGGCAAACCGGGGAGCTGTTTTTT. Translation: CASSFNRGQTGELFF. The chain recombines TRBV7-2 with TRBJ2-2, with 9 nucleotides matching TRBD1. Germline trimming cut 3 bases from V and 5 bases from J; bases unmatched to any gene: 4. Germline-derived CDR1 and CDR2 are SGHTA and FQGNSA. The CDR3 consists of 15 residues.

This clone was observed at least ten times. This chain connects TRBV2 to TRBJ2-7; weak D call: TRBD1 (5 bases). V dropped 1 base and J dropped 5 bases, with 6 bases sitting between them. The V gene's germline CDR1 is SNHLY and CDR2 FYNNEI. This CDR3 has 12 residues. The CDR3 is CASSEEGNEQYF. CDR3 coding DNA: TGTGCCAGCAGTGAAGAGGGGAACGAGCAGTACTTC.

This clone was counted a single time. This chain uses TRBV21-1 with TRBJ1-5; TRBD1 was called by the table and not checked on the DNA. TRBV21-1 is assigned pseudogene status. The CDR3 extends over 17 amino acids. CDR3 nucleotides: TGTGCCAGCAGCAGTTCATGGTTCGACAGGGCGAATCAGCCCCAGCATTTT. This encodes CASSSSWFDRANQPQHF.

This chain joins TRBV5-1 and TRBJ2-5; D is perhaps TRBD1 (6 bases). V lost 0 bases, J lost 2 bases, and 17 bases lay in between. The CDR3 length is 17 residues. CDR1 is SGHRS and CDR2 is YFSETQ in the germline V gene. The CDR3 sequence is CASSLATGSIEQETQYF. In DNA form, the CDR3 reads TGCGCCAGCAGCTTGGCCACAGGGTCTATAGAACAAGAGACCCAGTACTTC.

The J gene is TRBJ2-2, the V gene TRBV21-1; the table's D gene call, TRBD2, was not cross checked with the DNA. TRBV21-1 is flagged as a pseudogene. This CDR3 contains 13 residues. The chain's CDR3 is CASSKESSGELFF. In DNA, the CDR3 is TGTGCCAGCAGCAAAGAGAGTTCCGGGGAGCTGTTTTTT.

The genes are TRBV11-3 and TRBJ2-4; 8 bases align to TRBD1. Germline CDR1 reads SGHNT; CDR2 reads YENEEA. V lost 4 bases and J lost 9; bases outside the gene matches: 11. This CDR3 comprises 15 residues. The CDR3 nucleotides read TGTGCCAGCAGCTCAAACAGGGGGGTCGGTAGCATTCAGTACTTC. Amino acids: CASSSNRGVGSIQYF.

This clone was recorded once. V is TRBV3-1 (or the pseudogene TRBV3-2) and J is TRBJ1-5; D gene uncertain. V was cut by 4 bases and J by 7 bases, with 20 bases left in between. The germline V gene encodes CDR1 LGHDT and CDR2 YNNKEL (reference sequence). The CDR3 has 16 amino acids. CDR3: CASSPGPRGKGQPQHF. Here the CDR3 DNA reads TGTGCCAGCAGCCCCGGACCTCGAGGGAAGGGACAGCCCCAGCATTTT.

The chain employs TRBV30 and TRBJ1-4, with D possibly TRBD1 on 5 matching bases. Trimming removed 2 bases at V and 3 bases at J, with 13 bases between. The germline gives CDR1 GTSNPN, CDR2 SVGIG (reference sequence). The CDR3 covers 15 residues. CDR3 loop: CAWSKGKGANEKLFF. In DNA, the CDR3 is TGTGCCTGGAGTAAAGGGAAAGGGGCTAATGAAAAACTGTTTTTT. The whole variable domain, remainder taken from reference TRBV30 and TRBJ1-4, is SQTIHQWPATLVQPVGSPLSLECTVEGTSNPNLYWYRQAAGRGLQLLFYSVGIGQISSEVPQNLSASRPQDRQFILSSKKLLLSDSGFYLCAWSKGKGANEKLFFGSGTQLSVL.

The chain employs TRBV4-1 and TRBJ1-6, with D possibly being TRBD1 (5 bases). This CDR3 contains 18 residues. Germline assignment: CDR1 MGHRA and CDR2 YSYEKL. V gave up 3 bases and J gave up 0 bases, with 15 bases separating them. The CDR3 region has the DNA TGCGCCAGCAGCCAGTGGGAACAGGAGAGCTCCTATAATTCACCCCTCCACTTT. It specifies CASSQWEQESSYNSPLHF.

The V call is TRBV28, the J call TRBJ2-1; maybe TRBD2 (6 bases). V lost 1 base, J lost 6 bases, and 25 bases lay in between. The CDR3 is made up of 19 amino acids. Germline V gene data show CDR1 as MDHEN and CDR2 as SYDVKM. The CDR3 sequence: CASSLYGFGGTVILNEQFF. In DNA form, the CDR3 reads TGTGCCAGCAGTTTATATGGGTTTGGGGGGACCGTAATTCTCAATGAGCAGTTCTTC.

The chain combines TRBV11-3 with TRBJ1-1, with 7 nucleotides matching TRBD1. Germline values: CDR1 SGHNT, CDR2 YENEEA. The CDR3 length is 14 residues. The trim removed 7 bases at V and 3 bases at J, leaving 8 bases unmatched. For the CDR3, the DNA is TGTGCCAGCATCGGAGGGGGCCCGGACACTGAAGCTTTCTTT. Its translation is CASIGGGPDTEAFF.

CDR3 protein: CAWSPGHPNTEAFF. The DNA of the CDR3 is TGTGCCTGGAGTCCGGGACACCCGAACACTGAAGCTTTCTTT. The V and J genes are TRBV30 and TRBJ1-1, with D perhaps TRBD1 (6 bases). Trimming removed 2 bases from V and 1 base from J, with 11 bases in between. CDR3 length equals 14 residues. Germline values: CDR1 GTSNPN, CDR2 SVGIG (reference sequence).

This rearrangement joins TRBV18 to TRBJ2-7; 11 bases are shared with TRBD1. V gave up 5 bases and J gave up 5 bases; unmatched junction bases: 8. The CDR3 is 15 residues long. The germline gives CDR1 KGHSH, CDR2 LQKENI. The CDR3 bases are TGTGCCAGCTCAGACCTGGACAGGGGGCTACACGAGCAGTACTTC. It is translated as CASSDLDRGLHEQYF.

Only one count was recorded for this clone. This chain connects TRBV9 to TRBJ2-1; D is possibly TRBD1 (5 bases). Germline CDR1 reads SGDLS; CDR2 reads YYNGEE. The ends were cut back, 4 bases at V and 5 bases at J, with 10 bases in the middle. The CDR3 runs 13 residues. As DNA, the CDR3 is TGTGCCAGCAGCTTCATGACAGACAATGAGCAGTTCTTC. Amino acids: CASSFMTDNEQFF.

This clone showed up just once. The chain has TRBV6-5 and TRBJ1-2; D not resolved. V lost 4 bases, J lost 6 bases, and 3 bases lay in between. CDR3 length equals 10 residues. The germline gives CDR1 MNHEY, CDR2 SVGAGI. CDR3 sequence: CASSFNGYTF. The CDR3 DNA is TGTGCCAGCAGTTTCAATGGCTACACCTTC.

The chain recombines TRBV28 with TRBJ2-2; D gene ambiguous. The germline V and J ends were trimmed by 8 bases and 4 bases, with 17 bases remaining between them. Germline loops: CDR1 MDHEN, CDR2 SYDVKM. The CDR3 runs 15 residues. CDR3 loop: CASYPGSALTGELFF. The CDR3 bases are TGTGCCAGCTACCCCGGGTCGGCTCTCACCGGGGAGCTGTTTTTT.

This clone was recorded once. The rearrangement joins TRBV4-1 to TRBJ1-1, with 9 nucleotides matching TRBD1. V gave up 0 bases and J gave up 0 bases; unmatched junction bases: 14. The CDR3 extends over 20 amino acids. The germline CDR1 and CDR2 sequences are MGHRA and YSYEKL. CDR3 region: CASSQEKMAGTGFLNTEAFF. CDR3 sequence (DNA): TGCGCCAGCAGCCAAGAAAAAATGGCCGGGACAGGGTTTCTGAACACTGAAGCTTTCTTT.

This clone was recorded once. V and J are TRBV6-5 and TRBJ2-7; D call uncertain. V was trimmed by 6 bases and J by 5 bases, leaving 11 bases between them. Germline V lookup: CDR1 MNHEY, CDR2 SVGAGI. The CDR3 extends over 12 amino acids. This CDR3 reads CASSADWDEQYF. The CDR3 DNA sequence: TGTGCCAGCAGCGCTGACTGGGACGAGCAGTACTTC.

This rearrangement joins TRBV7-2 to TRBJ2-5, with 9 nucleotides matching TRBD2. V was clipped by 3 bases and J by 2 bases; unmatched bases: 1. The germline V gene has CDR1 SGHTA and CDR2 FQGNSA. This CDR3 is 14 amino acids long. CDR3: CASSLAGGQETQYF. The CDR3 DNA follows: TGTGCCAGCAGCTTGGCGGGAGGGCAAGAGACCCAGTACTTC. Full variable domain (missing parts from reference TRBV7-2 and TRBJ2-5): GAGVSQSPSNKVTEKGKDVELRCDPISGHTALYWYRQSLGQGLEFLIYFQGNSAPDKSGLPSDRFSAERTGGSVSTLTIQRTQQEDSAVYLCASSLAGGQETQYFGPGTRLLVL.

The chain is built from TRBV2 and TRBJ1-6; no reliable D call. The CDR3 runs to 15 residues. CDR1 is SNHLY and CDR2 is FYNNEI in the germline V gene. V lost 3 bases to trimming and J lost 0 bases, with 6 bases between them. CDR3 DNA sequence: TGTGCCAGCAGTGAGAGTGGCTCCTATAATTCACCCCTCCACTTT. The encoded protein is CASSESGSYNSPLHF.

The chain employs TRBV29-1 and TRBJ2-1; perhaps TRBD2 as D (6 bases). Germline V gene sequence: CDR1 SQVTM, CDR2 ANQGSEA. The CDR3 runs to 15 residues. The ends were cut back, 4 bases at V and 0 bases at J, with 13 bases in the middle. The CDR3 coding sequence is TGCAGCGTTGTCGGGGGTCCAGGCTCCTACAATGAGCAGTTCTTC. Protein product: CSVVGGPGSYNEQFF.

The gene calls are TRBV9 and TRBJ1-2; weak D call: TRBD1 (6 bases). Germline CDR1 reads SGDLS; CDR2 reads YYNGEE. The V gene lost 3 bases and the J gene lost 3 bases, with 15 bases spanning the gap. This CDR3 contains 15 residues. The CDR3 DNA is TGTGCCAGCAGCGCTAAGGGGGGGATGGACTATGGCTACACCTTC. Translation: CASSAKGGMDYGYTF.

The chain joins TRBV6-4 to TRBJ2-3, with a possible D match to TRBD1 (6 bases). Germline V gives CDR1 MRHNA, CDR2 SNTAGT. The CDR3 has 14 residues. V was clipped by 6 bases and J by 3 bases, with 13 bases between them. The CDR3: CASRQGEGTDTQYF. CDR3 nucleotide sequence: TGTGCCAGCAGACAGGGTGAGGGAACAGATACGCAGTATTTT.

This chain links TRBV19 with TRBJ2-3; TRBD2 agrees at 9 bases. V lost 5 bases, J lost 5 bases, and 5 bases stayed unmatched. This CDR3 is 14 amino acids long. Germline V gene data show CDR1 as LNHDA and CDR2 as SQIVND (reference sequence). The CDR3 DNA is TGTGCCAGTAGTGTAGCGGGAGCGGGAGATACGCAGTATTTT. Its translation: CASSVAGAGDTQYF.

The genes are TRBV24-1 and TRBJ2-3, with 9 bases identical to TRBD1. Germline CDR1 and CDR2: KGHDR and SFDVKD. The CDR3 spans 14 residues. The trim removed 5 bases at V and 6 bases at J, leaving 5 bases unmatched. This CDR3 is CATSAGQGGDTQYF. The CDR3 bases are TGTGCCACCAGTGCGGGACAGGGAGGGGATACGCAGTATTTT.

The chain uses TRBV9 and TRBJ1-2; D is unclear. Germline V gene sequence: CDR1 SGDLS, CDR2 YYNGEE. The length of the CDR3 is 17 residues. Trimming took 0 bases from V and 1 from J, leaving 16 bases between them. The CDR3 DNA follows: TGTGCCAGCAGCGTAGATCTGACTCCAATCCTTAACTATGGCTACACCTTC. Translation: CASSVDLTPILNYGYTF.

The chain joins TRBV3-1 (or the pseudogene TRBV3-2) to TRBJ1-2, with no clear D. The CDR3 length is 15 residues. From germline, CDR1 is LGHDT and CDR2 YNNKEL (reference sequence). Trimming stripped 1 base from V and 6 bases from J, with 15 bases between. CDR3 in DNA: TGTGCCAGCAGCCAAGCCGGGAACAGTATAGATGGCTACACCTTC. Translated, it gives CASSQAGNSIDGYTF.